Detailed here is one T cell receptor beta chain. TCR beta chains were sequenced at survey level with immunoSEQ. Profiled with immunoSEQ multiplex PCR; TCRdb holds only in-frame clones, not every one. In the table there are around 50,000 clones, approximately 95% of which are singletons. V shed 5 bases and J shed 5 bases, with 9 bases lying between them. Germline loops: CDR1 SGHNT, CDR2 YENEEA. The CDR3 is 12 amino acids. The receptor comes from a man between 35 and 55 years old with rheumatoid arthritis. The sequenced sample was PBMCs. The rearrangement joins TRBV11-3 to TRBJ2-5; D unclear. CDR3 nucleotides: TGTGCCAGCAGCGGCGCCGGGGAGACCCAGTACTTC. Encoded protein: CASSGAGETQYF. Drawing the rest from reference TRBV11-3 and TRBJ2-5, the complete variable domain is EAGVVQSPRYKIIEKKQPVAFWCNPISGHNTLYWYLQNLGQGPELLIRYENEEAVDDSQLPKDRFSAERLKGVDSTLKIQPAELGDSAVYLCASSGAGETQYFGPGTRLLVL.